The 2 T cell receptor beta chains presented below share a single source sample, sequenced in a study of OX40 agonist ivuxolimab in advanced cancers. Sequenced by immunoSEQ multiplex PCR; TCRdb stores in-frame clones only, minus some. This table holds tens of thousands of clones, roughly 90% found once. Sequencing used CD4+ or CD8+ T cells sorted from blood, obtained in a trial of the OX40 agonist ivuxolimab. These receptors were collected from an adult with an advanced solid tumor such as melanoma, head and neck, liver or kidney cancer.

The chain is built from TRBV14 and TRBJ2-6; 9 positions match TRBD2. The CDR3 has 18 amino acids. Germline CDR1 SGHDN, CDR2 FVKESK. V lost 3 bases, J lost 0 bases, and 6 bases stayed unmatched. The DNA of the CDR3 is TGTGCCAGCAGCCATTCTAGCGGGAAGGTCTCTGGGGCCAACGTCCTGACTTTC. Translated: CASSHSSGKVSGANVLTF.

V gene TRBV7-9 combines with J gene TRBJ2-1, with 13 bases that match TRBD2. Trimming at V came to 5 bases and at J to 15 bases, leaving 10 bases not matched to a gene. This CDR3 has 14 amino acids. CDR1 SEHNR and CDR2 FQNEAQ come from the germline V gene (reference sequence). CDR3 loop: CASSPMGLAGHPFF. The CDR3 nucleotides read TGTGCCAGCAGCCCCATGGGACTAGCGGGACATCCGTTCTTC.